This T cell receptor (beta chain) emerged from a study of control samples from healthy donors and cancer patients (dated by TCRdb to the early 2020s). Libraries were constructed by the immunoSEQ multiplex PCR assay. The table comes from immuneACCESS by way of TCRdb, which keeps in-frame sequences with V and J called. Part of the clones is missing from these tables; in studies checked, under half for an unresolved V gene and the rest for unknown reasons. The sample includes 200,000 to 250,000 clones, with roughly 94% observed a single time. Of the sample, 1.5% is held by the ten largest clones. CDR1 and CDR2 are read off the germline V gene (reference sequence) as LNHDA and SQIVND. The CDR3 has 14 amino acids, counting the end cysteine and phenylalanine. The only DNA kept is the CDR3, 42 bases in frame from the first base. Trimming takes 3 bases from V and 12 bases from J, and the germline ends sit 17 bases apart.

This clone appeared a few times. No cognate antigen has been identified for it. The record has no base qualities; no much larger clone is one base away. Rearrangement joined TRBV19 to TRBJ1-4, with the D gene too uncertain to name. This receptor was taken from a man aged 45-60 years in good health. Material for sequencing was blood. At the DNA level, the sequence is TGTGCCAGTAGTATTAGTCAGGAACCTTGGGAACTGTTTTTT. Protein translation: CASSISQEPWELFF.